The rows below give T cell receptor beta chains drawn from one sample of a study of vaccination and CD4 T cells after COVID-19. TCRdb processed the PCR reads anew with MiXCR; each CDR3 protein has one entry. Found here are about 8,800 distinct CDR3 sequences, roughly three fifths of them singletons; the top ten hold 15% to 18%. These TCRs' antigens remain unknown. Specimen: cultured CD4+ T cells from blood, collected after SARS-CoV-2 vaccination. The receptor source for this set is a human donor with COVID-19. The CDR3 runs from the conserved cysteine through the conserved F or W. The order of the fields is J gene, clone size, D gene, V gene, CDR3 DNA, CDR3 protein. D genes are given only for firm matches. Rows give clone size only sometimes, using once, few, many, or a class for an expanded clone.

>TRBJ2-2|NA|NA|TRBV19
TGTGCCAGTAGTACCTGGTCGACGAACACCGGGGAGCTGTTTTTT
CASSTWSTNTGELFF
>TRBJ1-1|once|NA|TRBV6-5
TGTGCCAGCAGTTACGGGCGGACTGAAGCTTTCTTT
CASSYGRTEAFF
>TRBJ1-1|NA|NA|TRBV6-1
TGTGCCAGCAGTACCCAGGCTCTGGGAACAACTGAAGCTTTCTTT
CASSTQALGTTEAFF
>TRBJ2-5|NA|NA|TRBV15
TGTGCCACCAGCAGAGATACCAGGGAGCAAGAGACCCAGTACTTC
CATSRDTREQETQYF
>TRBJ1-5|NA|NA|TRBV7-9
TGTGCCAGCAGCTTATCCGGGGGCAATCAGCCCCAGCATTTT
CASSLSGGNQPQHF
>TRBJ2-5|NA|TRBD1|TRBV2
TGTGCCAGCGGCGGGACAGGGGCGGTGAGGGAGACCCAGTACTTC
CASGGTGAVRETQYF
>TRBJ2-3|NA|NA|TRBV10-3
TGTGCCATCAGTAACAGGGCTAGCGGCACAGATACGCAGTATTTT
CAISNRASGTDTQYF
>TRBJ1-1|NA|NA|TRBV7-2
TGTGCCAGCAGCTTACGGCGGGATGTCGAAGCTTTCTTT
CASSLRRDVEAFF
>TRBJ2-3|NA|TRBD1|TRBV19
TGTGCCAGTAGCCCCTTTACAGGGGAGAGCACAGATACGCAGTATTTT
CASSPFTGESTDTQYF
>TRBJ2-5|NA|TRBD1|TRBV12-3/TRBV12-4
TGTGCCAGCAGGGCGTCAGGGGGCAGAGAGACCCAGTACTTC
CASRASGGRETQYF
>TRBJ1-2|NA|NA|TRBV6-1
TGTGCCGCGGTGGCGAGGAGTATCACCCAGTATGGCTACACCTTC
CAAVARSITQYGYTF
>TRBJ2-4|NA|TRBD1|TRBV20-1
TGCAGTGCTTTCCCGGGACAGGGGGAGATGTACTTC
CSAFPGQGEMYF
>TRBJ1-5|few|TRBD1|TRBV6-2/TRBV6-3
TGTGCCACCACTTCAGGGGGCAAGGGGAATCAGCCCCAGCATTTT
CATTSGGKGNQPQHF
>TRBJ1-5|NA|NA|TRBV19
TGTGCCAGTAGTATAGATGGACACGGCAATCAGCCCCAGCATTTT
CASSIDGHGNQPQHF
>TRBJ2-3|NA|NA|TRBV7-3
TGTGCCAGCAGCACAGGGTCAGATACGCAGTATTTT
CASSTGSDTQYF
>TRBJ2-6|NA|NA|TRBV11-3
TGTGCCAGCAGCTGGAGTTCAGGGACAGGGGCCAACGTCCTGACTTTC
CASSWSSGTGANVLTF
>TRBJ1-1|NA|NA|TRBV18
TGTGCCAGCTCGATTCTGGCGCGGGACACTGAAGCTTTCTTT
CASSILARDTEAFF
>TRBJ1-2|NA|NA|TRBV27
TGTGCCAGCAGTTCCGGACGGACGAAGAACTATGGCTACACCTTC
CASSSGRTKNYGYTF
>TRBJ2-1|NA|NA|TRBV24-1
TGTGCCACCAGTGATTTTATCAATGAGCAGTTCTTC
CATSDFINEQFF
>TRBJ1-2|few|TRBD1|TRBV6-1
TGTGCCAGCAGGATGACAGGGCGGGTGTATGGCTACACCTTC
CASRMTGRVYGYTF
>TRBJ1-1|NA|NA|TRBV20-1
TGCAGTGCTAGTAGACCGAACACTGAAGCTTTCTTT
CSASRPNTEAFF
>TRBJ2-3|NA|NA|TRBV24-1
TGTGCCACCGGATATGGGGGCACAGATACGCAGTATTTT
CATGYGGTDTQYF
>TRBJ2-1|once|TRBD2|TRBV20-1
TGCAGTGCTCTAGGGGGGACTAGCGGGAAATACAATGAGCAGTTCTTC
CSALGGTSGKYNEQFF
>TRBJ1-5|NA|NA|TRBV11-2
TGTGCCAGCAGCCTCCGCGGGGACTCTAGCAATCAGCCCCAGCATTTT
CASSLRGDSSNQPQHF
>TRBJ2-5|NA|TRBD2|TRBV12-3/TRBV12-4
TGTGCCAGCACCCGGGGGGGTAGCGGGGCGACTGGGGAGACCCAGTACTTC
CASTRGGSGATGETQYF
>TRBJ1-2|few|NA|TRBV19
TGTGCCAGTAGTATAACCGACCCTAACTATGGCTACACCTTC
CASSITDPNYGYTF
>TRBJ2-5|few|NA|TRBV10-3
TGTGCCATCAGTGATGCCCTGCTGCAAGAGACCCAGTACTTC
CAISDALLQETQYF
>TRBJ1-2|NA|TRBD1|TRBV7-2
TGTGCCAGCAGCACACAGGGGGCGCGACGTGGCTACACCTTC
CASSTQGARRGYTF
>TRBJ1-6|NA|TRBD1|TRBV28
TGTGCCAGCAGTTTGGGGGGACAGGGGAATTCACCCCTCCACTTT
CASSLGGQGNSPLHF
>TRBJ1-2|NA|NA|TRBV4-2
TGTGCCAGCCAACAGGACACCAACTATGGCTACACCTTC
CASQQDTNYGYTF
>TRBJ2-5|few|TRBD2|TRBV7-6
TGTGCCAGCAGCTTAGCAGCGACTAGCGGAGGGACCCAGTACTTC
CASSLAATSGGTQYF
>TRBJ1-1|few|NA|TRBV15
TGTGCCACCAGCAGGGCAGTCACTGAAGCTTTCTTT
CATSRAVTEAFF
>TRBJ1-5|few|NA|TRBV7-9
TGTGCCAGCAGATGGGGGAATCAGCCCCAGCATTTT
CASRWGNQPQHF
>TRBJ2-7|NA|TRBD1|TRBV6-1
TGTGCCAGCAGTGAAGGGGGATGGGGGACAGGGTCCTACGAGCAGTACTTC
CASSEGGWGTGSYEQYF
>TRBJ1-3|NA|NA|TRBV7-6
TGTGCCAGCAGCTTAGTAACAGGGGGAAACACCATATATTTT
CASSLVTGGNTIYF
>TRBJ2-2|NA|TRBD2|TRBV7-2
TGTGCCAGCAGCGCGGATCGGGGCGGGGGTCGGGAGCTGTTTTTT
CASSADRGGGRELFF
>TRBJ2-2|few|TRBD1|TRBV7-2
TGTGCCAGCAGCTCAGGACAGGGGATATCCGGGGAGCTGTTTTTT
CASSSGQGISGELFF
>TRBJ2-3|NA|TRBD2|TRBV20-1
TGCAGTGCTAGTGATCTAGCGGGGGGAACAGATACGCAGTATTTT
CSASDLAGGTDTQYF
>TRBJ2-7|few|NA|TRBV29-1
TGCAGCGTTGTATGGGCTACCTACGAGCAGTACTTC
CSVVWATYEQYF
>TRBJ1-1|NA|NA|TRBV6-1
TGTGCCAGCAGCCGAAAAGCCGGGGTCAGGATCGCTGAAGCTTTCTTT
CASSRKAGVRIAEAFF
>TRBJ1-5|NA|NA|TRBV6-5
TGTGCCAGCAGTTACTCACGCGGGATTATCAATCAGCCCCAGCATTTT
CASSYSRGIINQPQHF
>TRBJ2-1|NA|TRBD2|TRBV28
TGTGCCAGCCGTACTAGCGGGGGGGCAAATGAGCAGTTCTTC
CASRTSGGANEQFF
>TRBJ1-6|NA|NA|TRBV6-1
TGTGCCAGCAGTGAACCCACAGGGCTTAATTCACCCCTCCACTTT
CASSEPTGLNSPLHF
>TRBJ2-3|few|NA|TRBV27
TGTGCCAGCAGTTTAGGGGGGGCCCTTCCAGATACGCAGTATTTT
CASSLGGALPDTQYF
>TRBJ1-6|few|TRBD1|TRBV7-2
TGTGCCAGCAGCTACAGGGGTTCACCCCTCCACTTT
CASSYRGSPLHF
>TRBJ2-1|NA|TRBD2|TRBV7-2
TGTGCCAGCAGCTTAGTCCCCCGGGGGGGCAACAGTGAGCAGTTCTTC
CASSLVPRGGNSEQFF
>TRBJ2-2|NA|TRBD1|TRBV7-2
TGTGCCAGCAGCTTAGGGGGACAGACTCTGGGGAGTACCGGGGAGCTGTTTTTT
CASSLGGQTLGSTGELFF
>TRBJ1-1|NA|NA|TRBV7-3
TGTGCCAGCAGACAACGGAGTGCGGGCACTGAAGCTTTCTTT
CASRQRSAGTEAFF
>TRBJ2-2|few|NA|TRBV2
TGTGCCAGCATAGGGGGTAACACCGGGGAGCTGTTTTTT
CASIGGNTGELFF